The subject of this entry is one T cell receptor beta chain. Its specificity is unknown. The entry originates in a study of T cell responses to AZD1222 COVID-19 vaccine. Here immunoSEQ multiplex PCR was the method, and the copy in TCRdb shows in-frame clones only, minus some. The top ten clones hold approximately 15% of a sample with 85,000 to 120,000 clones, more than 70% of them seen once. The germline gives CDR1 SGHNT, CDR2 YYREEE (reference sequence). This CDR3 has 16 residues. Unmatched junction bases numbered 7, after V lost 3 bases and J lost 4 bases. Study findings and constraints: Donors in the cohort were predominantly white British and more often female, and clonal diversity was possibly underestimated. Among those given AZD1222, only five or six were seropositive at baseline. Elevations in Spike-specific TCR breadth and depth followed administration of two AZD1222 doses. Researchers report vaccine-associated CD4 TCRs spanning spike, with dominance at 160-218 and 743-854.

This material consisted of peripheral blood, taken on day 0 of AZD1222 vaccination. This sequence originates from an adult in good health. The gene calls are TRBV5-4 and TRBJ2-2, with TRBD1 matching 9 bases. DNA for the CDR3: TGTGCCAGCAGCTCGATGGGACAGGGTAGCACCGGGGAGCTGTTTTTT. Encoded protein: CASSSMGQGSTGELFF.